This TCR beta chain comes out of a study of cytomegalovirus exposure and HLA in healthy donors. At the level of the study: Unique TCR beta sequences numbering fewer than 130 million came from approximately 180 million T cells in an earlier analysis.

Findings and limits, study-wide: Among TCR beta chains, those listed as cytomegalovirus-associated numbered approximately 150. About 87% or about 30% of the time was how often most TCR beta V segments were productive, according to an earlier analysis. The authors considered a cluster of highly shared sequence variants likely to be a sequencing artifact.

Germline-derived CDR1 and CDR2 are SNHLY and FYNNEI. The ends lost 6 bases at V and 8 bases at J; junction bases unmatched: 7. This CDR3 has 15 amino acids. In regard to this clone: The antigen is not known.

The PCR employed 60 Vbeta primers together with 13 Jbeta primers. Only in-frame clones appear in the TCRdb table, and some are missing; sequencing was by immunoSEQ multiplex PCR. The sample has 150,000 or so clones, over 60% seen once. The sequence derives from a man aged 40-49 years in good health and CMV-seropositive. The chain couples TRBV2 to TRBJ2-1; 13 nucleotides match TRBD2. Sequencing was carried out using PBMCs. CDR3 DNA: TGTGCCAGCAGGGAACTAGCGGGAGGGAGAGATGAGCAGTTCTTC. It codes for CASRELAGGRDEQFF. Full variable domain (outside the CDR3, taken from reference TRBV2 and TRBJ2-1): EPEVTQTPSHQVTQMGQEVILRCVPISNHLYFYWYRQILGQKVEFLVSFYNNEISEKSEIFDDQFSVERPDGSNFTLKIRSTKLEDSAMYFCASRELAGGRDEQFFGPGTRLTVL.